This T cell receptor (beta chain) appears in the sequencing data of a study of cytomegalovirus exposure and HLA in healthy donors. Study in general: Researchers previously reported finding 90 million to 120 million unique TCR beta sequences from about 179 million T cells.

PCR amplification relied on 60 Vbeta primers (plus 13 Jbeta primers). Sequenced by immunoSEQ multiplex PCR; TCRdb stores in-frame clones only, minus some. The sample carries under 150,000 clones, about 80% recorded once. V dropped 1 base and J dropped 2; count of bases not matched to a gene: 15. There are 19 residues in the CDR3. CDR1 is SEHNR, CDR2 FQNEAQ, per germline (reference sequence). Study observations and caveats: The authors later found most CMV-associated TCR beta chains appeared HLA-restricted. Rarity characterized most TCR sequences, yet some public TCRs appeared in many donors.

Concerning this clone itself: Its cognate antigen is unknown.

The chain links TRBV7-9 to TRBJ2-7; TRBD1 matches 9 bases. This receptor was obtained from a man aged 18 to 30 in good health and CMV-seronegative. Source material: PBMCs. The CDR3 DNA reads as TGTGCCAGCAGCTTAGTAGGGGCTTGGGTTAGGACAGGGGCCTACGAGCAGTACTTC. Amino acids: CASSLVGAWVRTGAYEQYF.